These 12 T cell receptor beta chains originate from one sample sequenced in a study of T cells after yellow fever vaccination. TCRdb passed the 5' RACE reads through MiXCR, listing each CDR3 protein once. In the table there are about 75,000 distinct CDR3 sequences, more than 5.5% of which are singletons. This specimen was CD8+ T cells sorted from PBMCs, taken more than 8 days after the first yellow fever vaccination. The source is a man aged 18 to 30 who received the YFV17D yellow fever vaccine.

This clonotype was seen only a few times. CDR3 amino acids: CASSASGGRRETQYF. In DNA form, the CDR3 reads TGTGCCAGCAGCGCTTCAGGGGGCCGCCGGGAGACCCAGTACTTC. The chain has TRBV7-9 and TRBJ2-5; TRBD1 agrees at 8 bases. Germline CDR1 and CDR2: SEHNR and FQNEAQ (reference sequence). The CDR3 extends over 15 amino acids. V lost 5 bases, J lost 5 bases, and 10 bases stayed unmatched.

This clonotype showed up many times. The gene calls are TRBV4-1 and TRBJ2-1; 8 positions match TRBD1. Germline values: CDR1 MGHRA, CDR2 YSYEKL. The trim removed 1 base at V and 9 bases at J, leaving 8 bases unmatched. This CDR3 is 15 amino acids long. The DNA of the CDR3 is TGCGCCAGCAGCCAAGTGCCAGGGGGCAAGGGTGAGCAGTTCTTC. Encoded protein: CASSQVPGGKGEQFF.

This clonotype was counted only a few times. DNA of the CDR3: TGTGCCAGCAGCTTAGTCGGTCCGCCCCAGCATTTT. It specifies CASSLVGPPQHF. The chain employs TRBV7-9 and TRBJ1-5, with D unclear. The germline V gene has CDR1 SEHNR and CDR2 FQNEAQ (reference sequence). The V end was cut by 1 base, the J end by 9 bases, with 7 bases between. The CDR3 sequence is 12 residues long.

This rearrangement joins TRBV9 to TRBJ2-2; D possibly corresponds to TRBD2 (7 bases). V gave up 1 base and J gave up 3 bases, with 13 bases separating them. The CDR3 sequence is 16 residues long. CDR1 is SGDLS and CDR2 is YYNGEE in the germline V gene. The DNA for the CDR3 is TGTGCCAGCAGCGTATGGCGGGGGCAGGACACCGGGGAGCTGTTTTTT. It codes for CASSVWRGQDTGELFF.

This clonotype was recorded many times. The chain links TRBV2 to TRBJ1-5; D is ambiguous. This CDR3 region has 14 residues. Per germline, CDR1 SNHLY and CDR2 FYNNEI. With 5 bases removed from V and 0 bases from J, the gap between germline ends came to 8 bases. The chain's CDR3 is CASSRHYSNQPQHF. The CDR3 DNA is TGTGCCAGCAGTCGACATTATAGCAATCAGCCCCAGCATTTT.

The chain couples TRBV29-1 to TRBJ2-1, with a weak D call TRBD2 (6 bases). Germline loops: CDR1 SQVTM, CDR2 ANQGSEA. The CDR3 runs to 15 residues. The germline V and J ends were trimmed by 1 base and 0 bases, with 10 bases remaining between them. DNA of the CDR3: TGCAGCGTTGAAGCTAGCGTGAGCTCCTACAATGAGCAGTTCTTC. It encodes CSVEASVSSYNEQFF.

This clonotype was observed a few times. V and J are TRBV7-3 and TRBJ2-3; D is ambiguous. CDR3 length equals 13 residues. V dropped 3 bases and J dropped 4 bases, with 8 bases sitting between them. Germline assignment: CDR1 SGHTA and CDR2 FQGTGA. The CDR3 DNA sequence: TGTGCCAGCAGCTTCAAGTCCGCAGATACGCAGTATTTT. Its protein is CASSFKSADTQYF.

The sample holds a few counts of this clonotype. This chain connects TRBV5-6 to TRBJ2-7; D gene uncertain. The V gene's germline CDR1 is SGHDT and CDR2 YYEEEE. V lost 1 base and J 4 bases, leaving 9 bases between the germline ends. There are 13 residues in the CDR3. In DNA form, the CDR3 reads TGTGCCAGCAGCTTGTCGGGCCCTTACGAGCAGTACGTC. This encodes CASSLSGPYEQYV.

CDR3 in DNA: TGTGCCAGCAGCGTAGGTAGGGCTAGCGGGGAGAATGAGCAGTTCTTC. Translated, it gives CASSVGRASGENEQFF. V usage is TRBV9 and J usage is TRBJ2-1; 9 nucleotides agree with TRBD2. The ends lost 0 bases at V and 7 bases at J; junction bases unmatched: 8. Germline V gene data show CDR1 as SGDLS and CDR2 as YYNGEE. CDR3 length: 16 residues.

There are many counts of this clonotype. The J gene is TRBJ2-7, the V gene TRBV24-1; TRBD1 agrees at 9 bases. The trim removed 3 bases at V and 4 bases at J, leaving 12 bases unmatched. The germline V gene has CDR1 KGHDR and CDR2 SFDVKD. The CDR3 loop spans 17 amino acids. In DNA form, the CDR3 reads TGTGCCACCAGTGATCTGACTGAACAGGGGGCTAGGTACGAGCAGTACTTC. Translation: CATSDLTEQGARYEQYF.

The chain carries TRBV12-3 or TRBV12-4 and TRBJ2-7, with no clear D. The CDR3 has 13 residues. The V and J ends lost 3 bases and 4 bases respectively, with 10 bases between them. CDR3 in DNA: TGTGCCAGCAGTTTGGGTCAGAAGTACGAGCAGTACGTC. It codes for CASSLGQKYEQYV.

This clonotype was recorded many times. CDR3 loop: CASSVSRLNTEAFF. CDR3 DNA: TGCGCCAGCAGCGTCTCGCGCTTGAACACTGAAGCTTTCTTT. V gene TRBV5-1 combines with J gene TRBJ1-1; D remains ambiguous. Trimming left V 4 bases short and J 0 bases short, with 10 bases between. Germline values: CDR1 SGHRS, CDR2 YFSETQ. The CDR3 is 14 amino acids. Filled out from reference TRBV5-1 and TRBJ1-1, the complete variable domain reads KAGVTQTPRYLIKTRGQQVTLSCSPISGHRSVSWYQQTPGQGLQFLFEYFSETQRNKGNFPGRFSGRQFSNSRSEMNVSTLELGDSALYLCASSVSRLNTEAFFGQGTRLTVV.